Following are 27 T cell receptor beta chains from one sample sequenced in a study of Ad26.COV2.S vaccination and SARS-CoV-2 variants. The repertoire was sequenced with immunoSEQ multiplex PCR; TCRdb's copy has only in-frame clones and lacks some. The sample shows more than 250,000 clones, about 89% of them seen only once. Indicated treatment: over 15 received Ad26.COV2.S at low or high dose, single or two shots; 5 received placebo; per-sample allocation not given. Repertoires come from day 63 after the first vaccine or placebo injection. The material sequenced was peripheral blood, taken in a trial of Ad26.COV2.S vaccine versus placebo. These receptors were collected from a person between 18 and 65 years old who received the Ad26.COV2.S COVID-19 vaccine or a placebo.

This chain links TRBV4-1 with TRBJ2-2; tentatively, D is TRBD2 (5 bases). The germline CDR1 and CDR2 sequences are MGHRA and YSYEKL. The germline V and J ends were trimmed by 1 base and 5 bases, with 14 bases remaining between them. The CDR3 has 16 residues. CDR3 nucleotide sequence: TGCGCCAGCAGCCAAGGACTATTCCGCCGTACCGGGGAGCTGTTTTTT. Residues: CASSQGLFRRTGELFF.

The rearrangement joins TRBV5-1 to TRBJ2-4; D gene uncertain. The CDR3 consists of 15 residues. CDR1 and CDR2 (germline): SGHRS, YFSETQ. Trimming left V 0 bases short and J 0 bases short, with 7 bases between. The CDR3 DNA reads as TGCGCCAGCAGCTTGGACCCCCTAGCCAAAAACATTCAGTACTTC. Encoded protein: CASSLDPLAKNIQYF.

The J gene is TRBJ2-6, the V gene TRBV5-1; no firm D call. Per germline, CDR1 SGHRS and CDR2 YFSETQ. Between the trimmed V and J ends, which lost 4 bases and 10 bases, there was a span of 15 bases. This CDR3 comprises 14 residues. The CDR3 is CASSLAQELNVLTF. The CDR3, as DNA: TGCGCCAGCAGCCTCGCCCAGGAACTGAACGTCCTGACTTTC.

V is TRBV20-1 and J is TRBJ1-5; 9 bases are a match to TRBD1. Germline values: CDR1 DFQATT, CDR2 SNEGSKA (reference sequence). The CDR3 extends over 16 amino acids. The V and J ends lost 3 bases and 0 bases, in that order; junction bases with no gene match: 6. CDR3 sequence: CSASEGQGYSNQPQHF. The CDR3 DNA reads as TGCAGTGCTAGTGAAGGACAGGGGTATAGCAATCAGCCCCAGCATTTT.

The chain has TRBV27 and TRBJ2-7; D not resolved. V lost 2 bases to trimming and J lost 1 base, with 6 bases between them. Germline lookup yields CDR1 MNHEY and CDR2 SMNVEV (reference sequence). There are 13 residues in the CDR3. The CDR3 loop is CASSLKGSYEQYF. The DNA of the CDR3 is TGTGCCAGCAGTTTAAAGGGATCCTACGAGCAGTACTTC.

The V gene is TRBV7-9, the J gene TRBJ2-1; 11 positions agree with TRBD2. V was pared by 3 bases and J by 7 bases, with 5 bases of the junction left unmatched. The CDR3 is 15 residues long. Germline lookup yields CDR1 SEHNR and CDR2 FQNEAQ (reference sequence). The CDR3 DNA reads as TGTGCCAGCAGCTTGCTAGCGGGAGGAGTTAATGAGCAGTTCTTC. It translates to CASSLLAGGVNEQFF.

The chain couples TRBV4-1 to TRBJ1-5, with TRBD1 matching over 10 bases. Trimming took 0 bases from V and 1 from J; bases not matched to a gene: 3. The CDR3 has 17 residues. Germline V gives CDR1 MGHRA, CDR2 YSYEKL. CDR3 in DNA: TGCGCCAGCAGCCAAGATCCGGGACAGGGGAGCAATCAGCCCCAGCATTTT. Amino acid sequence: CASSQDPGQGSNQPQHF.

The chain couples TRBV12-3 or TRBV12-4 to TRBJ1-2; possible D gene TRBD1, 6 bases. V lost 5 bases, J lost 2 bases, and 9 bases lay in between. This CDR3 has 13 amino acids. The CDR3: CASSGQINYGYTF. DNA of the CDR3: TGTGCCAGCAGTGGACAGATAAACTATGGCTACACCTTC.

The rearrangement joins TRBV28 to TRBJ1-1; TRBD1 matches 8 bases. Germline V gene data show CDR1 as MDHEN and CDR2 as SYDVKM. This CDR3 has 15 residues. V lost 6 bases and J lost 1; bases outside the gene matches: 7. CDR3 residues: CASSPGQGGNTEAFF. CDR3 nucleotides: TGTGCCAGCAGCCCCGGACAGGGAGGGAACACTGAAGCTTTCTTT.

The rearrangement joins TRBV7-2 to TRBJ2-2; 7 nucleotides match TRBD2. CDR1 and CDR2 from the germline V gene are SGHTA and FQGNSA. This CDR3 has 16 amino acids. V lost 5 bases to trimming and J lost 5 bases; unmatched junction nucleotides: 11. CDR3 loop: CASSPLGGRGTGELFF. CDR3 nucleotide sequence: TGTGCCAGCAGCCCCCTGGGCGGGAGAGGTACCGGGGAGCTGTTTTTT.

There are a few counts of this clone. The chain employs TRBV15 and TRBJ1-6; TRBD1 is a possible D gene (5 bases). The germline V gene has CDR1 LNHNV and CDR2 YYDKDF (reference sequence). V dropped 5 bases and J dropped 12 bases, with 17 bases sitting between them. This CDR3 is 14 amino acids long. Here the CDR3 DNA reads TGTGCCACCAGCCCGGGGACGGGCGGACTACCCCTCCACTTT. This translates into CATSPGTGGLPLHF.

The V and J genes are TRBV5-1 and TRBJ1-1, with TRBD1 matching over 9 bases. V shed 4 bases and J 5 bases; nucleotides not matched to a gene: 6. CDR3 length: 14 residues. Germline lookup yields CDR1 SGHRS and CDR2 YFSETQ. The CDR3, as DNA: TGCGCCAGCAGCCTTTGGACAGGGGCAACTGAAGCTTTCTTT. Protein product: CASSLWTGATEAFF. Using reference TRBV5-1 and TRBJ1-1 for the parts outside the CDR3, the full variable domain is KAGVTQTPRYLIKTRGQQVTLSCSPISGHRSVSWYQQTPGQGLQFLFEYFSETQRNKGNFPGRFSGRQFSNSRSEMNVSTLELGDSALYLCASSLWTGATEAFFGQGTRLTVV.

The chain links TRBV4-1 to TRBJ2-5; D may correspond to TRBD1 or TRBD2 (5 bases each). This CDR3 region has 14 residues. Looked up from germline, CDR1 is MGHRA and CDR2 is YSYEKL. V was cut by 8 bases and J by 7 bases, with 20 bases left in between. The chain's CDR3 is CASSTSRQGATQYF. The DNA for the CDR3 is TGCGCCAGCTCGACCTCTCGGCAGGGAGCGACCCAGTACTTC.

The J gene is TRBJ1-5, the V gene TRBV24-1, with TRBD1 identical over 8 bases. CDR1 and CDR2 from the germline V gene are KGHDR and SFDVKD. The J segment lost 0 bases and the V segment lost 4 bases, leaving 10 bases of the junction unmatched. This CDR3 is built from 18 residues. The CDR3 loop reads CATSEWTGPVYSNQPQHF. Written as DNA, the CDR3 is TGTGCCACCAGTGAGTGGACAGGGCCGGTGTATAGCAATCAGCCCCAGCATTTT.

The gene calls are TRBV5-1 and TRBJ1-1; TRBD1 is a possible D gene (6 bases). Germline values: CDR1 SGHRS, CDR2 YFSETQ. V was shortened by 3 bases and J by 1 base, with 13 bases between the two germline ends. The CDR3 loop spans 15 amino acids. The CDR3 DNA sequence: TGCGCCAGCAGCTCACAGGGTATACCGAACACTGAAGCTTTCTTT. It is translated as CASSSQGIPNTEAFF.

V is TRBV4-2 and J is TRBJ2-3; TRBD2 aligns across 14 bases. This CDR3 is built from 17 residues. CDR1 is LGHNA and CDR2 is YNFKEQ in the germline V gene. The V and J ends lost 5 bases and 6 bases, in that order; junction bases with no gene match: 10. CDR3 DNA sequence: TGTGCCAGCAGCTCCCGGACTAGCGGGGGGCCGGGGGATACGCAGTATTTT. It translates to CASSSRTSGGPGDTQYF.

The rearrangement joins TRBV10-3 to TRBJ2-7, with a possible D match to TRBD2 (5 bases). The V end was cut by 3 bases, the J end by 1 base, with 7 bases between. Germline values: CDR1 ENHRY, CDR2 SYGVKD. The CDR3 runs to 13 residues. CDR3 bases: TGTGCCATCAGTGACGACTATTCCTACGAGCAGTACTTC. It is translated as CAISDDYSYEQYF.

V usage is TRBV5-5 and J usage is TRBJ1-2, with D perhaps TRBD1 (5 bases). The CDR3 has 15 residues. Germline CDR1 and CDR2: SGHKS and YYEKEE (reference sequence). Between the trimmed V and J ends, which lost 1 base and 2 bases, there was a span of 12 bases. The CDR3 region has the DNA TGTGCCAGCAGCTTGAGTGTGGGGGGAAACTATGGCTACACCTTC. This gives the protein CASSLSVGGNYGYTF. The entire variable domain, with the rest obtained from reference TRBV5-5 and TRBJ1-2, is as follows: DAGVTQSPTHLIKTRGQQVTLRCSPISGHKSVSWYQQVLGQGPQFIFQYYEKEERGRGNFPDRFSARQFPNYSSELNVNALLLGDSALYLCASSLSVGGNYGYTFGSGTRLTVV.

V and J are TRBV9 and TRBJ2-1; TRBD2 agrees at 11 bases. Per the germline V gene, CDR1 is SGDLS and CDR2 is YYNGEE. The CDR3 has 16 residues. With V trimmed by 0 bases and J by 9 bases, 8 bases remained unmatched. In nucleotides, the CDR3 is TGTGCCAGCAGCGTAGCTAGCGGGGGGCGGTATAGTGAGCAGTTCTTC. Translating it yields CASSVASGGRYSEQFF. Looking up the rest from reference TRBV9 and TRBJ2-1 gives the full variable domain: DSGVTQTPKHLITATGQRVTLRCSPRSGDLSVYWYQQSLDQGLQFLIQYYNGEERAKGNILERFSAQQFPDLHSELNLSSLELGDSALYFCASSVASGGRYSEQFFGPGTRLTVL.

The J gene is TRBJ2-7, the V gene TRBV7-3; 9 bases align to TRBD1. This CDR3 spans 16 amino acids. The junction had 12 bases not matched to a gene; V was cut back by 3 bases and J by 6 bases. Germline V gene sequence: CDR1 SGHTA, CDR2 FQGTGA. The CDR3 is CASSFSPPWTGVEQYF. As DNA, the CDR3 is TGTGCCAGCAGCTTCTCCCCACCCTGGACAGGGGTCGAGCAGTACTTC.

The chain is built from TRBV5-1 and TRBJ1-1, with a tentative D call TRBD1 (5 bases). The germline V gene encodes CDR1 SGHRS and CDR2 YFSETQ. This CDR3 has 14 residues. The ends were cut back, 0 bases at V and 5 bases at J, with 11 bases in the middle. The CDR3 nucleotides are TGCGCCAGCAGCTTGGGACAGCGTCCAACTGAAGCTTTCTTT. Its translation: CASSLGQRPTEAFF. The entire variable domain, with the rest obtained from reference TRBV5-1 and TRBJ1-1, is as follows: KAGVTQTPRYLIKTRGQQVTLSCSPISGHRSVSWYQQTPGQGLQFLFEYFSETQRNKGNFPGRFSGRQFSNSRSEMNVSTLELGDSALYLCASSLGQRPTEAFFGQGTRLTVV.

This sequence joins TRBV9 and TRBJ1-1; TRBD1 aligns across 10 bases. This CDR3 is 18 amino acids long. Per germline, CDR1 SGDLS and CDR2 YYNGEE. Trimming took 3 bases from V and 4 from J; bases not matched to a gene: 15. This CDR3 is CASSAEKTGGYSGTEAFF. CDR3 nucleotide sequence: TGTGCCAGCAGCGCGGAAAAGACAGGGGGCTATTCGGGCACTGAAGCTTTCTTT.

This chain joins TRBV30 and TRBJ1-1; D gene uncertain. CDR1 and CDR2 (germline): GTSNPN, SVGIG (reference sequence). The CDR3 has 13 residues. The V end was cut by 6 bases, the J end by 0 bases, with 11 bases between. The CDR3 DNA is TGTGCCTGTAATTGGCAGATGAACACTGAAGCTTTCTTT. It yields the protein CACNWQMNTEAFF.

The chain is built from TRBV5-1 and TRBJ2-1, with unresolved D. The germline gives CDR1 SGHRS, CDR2 YFSETQ. There are 13 residues in the CDR3. Trimming cost V 1 base and J 8 bases, with 10 bases left between them. Written as DNA, the CDR3 is TGCGCCAGCAGCTTGTCCAGCCGGGATGAGCAGTTCTTC. The encoded protein is CASSLSSRDEQFF.

The CDR3 spells CATSRDGHEQFF. The DNA for the CDR3 is TGTGCCACCAGCAGAGATGGGCATGAGCAGTTCTTC. The chain couples TRBV15 to TRBJ2-1; D call uncertain. The CDR3 spans 12 residues. CDR1 is LNHNV and CDR2 is YYDKDF in the germline V gene (reference sequence). Trimming removed 0 bases at V and 8 bases at J, with 5 bases between.

The CDR3 DNA is TGTGCCAGCAGCCAGGGGGCTAGAGGTGAAAAACTGTTTTTT. Its protein is CASSQGARGEKLFF. The chain is built from TRBV5-4 and TRBJ1-4, with 8 bases aligning to TRBD1. This CDR3 is 14 amino acids long. The V and J ends lost 4 bases and 7 bases, in that order; junction bases with no gene match: 6. Germline values: CDR1 SGHNT, CDR2 YYREEE (reference sequence). The whole variable domain, filled in from reference TRBV5-4 and TRBJ1-4, reads ETGVTQSPTHLIKTRGQQVTLRCSSQSGHNTVSWYQQALGQGPQFIFQYYREEENGRGNFPPRFSGLQFPNYSSELNVNALELDDSALYLCASSQGARGEKLFFGSGTQLSVL.

This chain joins TRBV7-2 and TRBJ2-7, with unresolved D. This CDR3 region has 16 residues. The ends were cut back, 1 base at V and 2 bases at J, with 15 bases in the middle. Germline V gene lookup returns CDR1 SGHTA and CDR2 FQGNSA. The CDR3 DNA sequence: TGTGCCAGCAGCTTAGATGGCAGGCCCCCAACCTACGAGCAGTACTTC. Protein: CASSLDGRPPTYEQYF.